This TCR beta chain was sequenced for a study of metastatic and nonmetastatic thyroid tumors. In the study overall: Samples came from malignant and benign thyroid patients, and repertoires were compared across blood and tumor or nodule tissue.

Before thyroid surgery, none of the patients had received any treatment. This clone was seen ten or more times. CDR1 and CDR2 from the germline V gene are SGHDT and YYEEEE. The CDR3 is 16 amino acids. The J segment lost 2 bases and the V segment lost 4 bases, leaving 8 bases of the junction unmatched. In the study's own analysis: The study built a papillary thyroid cancer distant-metastasis classifier from CDR3 differences across clinicopathological groups. MiXCR reprocessed the PCR reads for TCRdb. TCRdb, not the authors, supplied the V and J calls. The repertoire holds roughly 81,000 clones, with roughly 8.6% as singletons.

The rearrangement links TRBV5-6 to TRBJ2-3; 9 nucleotides agree with TRBD2. Sequenced input: blood. The receptor comes from a female donor with papillary thyroid cancer or a benign thyroid nodule (not recorded which). Some clones in this sample may be carry-over from other donors' samples. Here the CDR3 reads CASSPVAGEDTDTQYF. CDR3 DNA sequence: TGTGCCAGCAGCCCTGTAGCGGGGGAGGACACAGATACGCAGTATTTT.